Listed below are T cell receptor beta chains from one sample, sequenced in a study of T cells in Graves' hyperthyroidism and ophthalmopathy. TCRdb processed the multiplex PCR reads anew with MiXCR; each CDR3 protein has one entry. This sample has around 690,000 distinct CDR3 sequences; about 18% occur once, and the top ten carry less than 20%. Source material: blood. The receptors derive from a man in his forties or fifties with Graves' hyperthyroidism. Both conserved end residues are trimmed from each CDR3. Each record gives: V gene, D gene, clone size, CDR3 protein. A D gene is named only where the DNA matches it firmly. Expanded clones are given a class, and other clones once, few, many or no size at all.

TRBV2,TRBD2,many,ASSEVRLAGDRCEQY
TRBV12-3/TRBV12-4,NA,many,ASSFGGGAGYEQY
TRBV6-1,NA,many,ASSESGRAEAQY
TRBV6-1,NA,many,ASSQMVQTYEQY
TRBV30,NA,few,AGSEGVGYNEQF
TRBV2,NA,many,ASKLAGMYEQY
TRBV29-1,NA,NA,SVEWGFQETQY
TRBV9,TRBD1,many,ASSVEDRVTGELF
TRBV28,NA,many,ASFISNSPLH
TRBV6-1,NA,many,ASSATGTQLEGYT
TRBV7-2,TRBD2,few,ASSFRGSIAGGETYEQY
TRBV11-2,TRBD1,NA,ASSFRTGAASSGNTIY
TRBV12-3/TRBV12-4,TRBD2,NA,ASSFRASGSAYEQY
TRBV30,NA,many,AWSRGGDLRETQY
TRBV6-1,TRBD2,many,ASSGGQAGGGETQY
TRBV3-1,NA,many,ASSPGGISGNTIY
TRBV12-3/TRBV12-4,TRBD1,many,ASRAQGANDQPQH
TRBV5-1,TRBD1,few,ASSLGQGEDTQY
TRBV7-9,NA,NA,ASSSPGYQETQY
TRBV28,NA,many,ASSPQTTGNIQY
TRBV9,NA,many,ASSVGGEVGYEQY
TRBV30,NA,few,AWSVRLGNSPLH
TRBV12-3/TRBV12-4,NA,NA,ASSAQQVVAF
TRBV4-3,NA,few,ASSKGTTEAF
TRBV5-5,NA,many,ASSLVDSSVYTGELF
TRBV27,TRBD1,NA,ASSVDRVTEAF
TRBV27,NA,many,ASSLSFPSIGSELGYGYT
TRBV7-9,NA,few,ASGMMNTGELF
TRBV28,TRBD2,once,ASIQTSGSADTQY
TRBV7-9,TRBD2,NA,ASSSWETSGFSYEQY
TRBV19,TRBD1,NA,ASRPRDRGSTNEKLF
TRBV6-1,NA,NA,ASSTLQGSAYEQY
TRBV2,NA,many,ASGKRGAQETQY
TRBV29-1,TRBD1,NA,SAEGDRAYNEQF
TRBV11-1,TRBD1,many,ASSPGTGLSYEQY
TRBV19,TRBD1,NA,ASSHRGSTEAF
TRBV28,NA,many,ASSFGGIPYEQY
TRBV12-3/TRBV12-4,NA,many,ASSNTPPLH
TRBV27,TRBD1,many,ASSRIGTGVGNTIY
TRBV3-1,NA,few,ASSLSTRGGYT
TRBV7-9,NA,NA,ASSLAHLAVYNEQF
TRBV28,NA,many,ASSSPLGRGYEQY
TRBV7-9,NA,NA,ASSLGRGVGNYGYT